This record concerns one TCR beta chain sequence. Its target is unknown. This specimen comes from a study of CD8 T cells in ankylosing spondylitis. Study-wide results and caveats: Researchers reportedly found disease-linked clones significantly enriched in matched ankylosing spondylitis synovial fluid. The study identified a TCR beta motif of 7 or 8 highly homologous variants that appeared characteristic of ankylosing spondylitis blood.

The authors made TCR beta libraries by quantitative 5'-RACE with molecular barcodes. TCRdb recomputed calls from the 5' RACE reads with MiXCR, one row per CDR3 protein. This sample carries fewer than 400,000 distinct CDR3 sequences, about a fifth of them seen once, and the ten largest clones take 16%. The CDR3 sequence is 12 residues long. The germline V and J ends were trimmed by 3 bases and 7 bases, with 10 bases remaining between them. CDR1 and CDR2 (germline): SGHAT, FQNNGV. The chain recombines TRBV11-2 with TRBJ2-7, with D uncertain. The sequencing sample was made of blood, either unsorted or a sorted T cell fraction (not recorded which). This TCR came from a male donor with ankylosing spondylitis. DNA of the CDR3: TGTGCCAGCAGCTTTGTGACTCTGGAGCAGTACTTC. Translated: CASSFVTLEQYF. Based on the CDR3 plus reference TRBV11-2 and TRBJ2-7, the full variable domain is EAGVAQSPRYKIIEKRQSVAFWCNPISGHATLYWYQQILGQGPKLLIQFQNNGVVDDSQLPKDRFSAERLKGVDSTLKIQPAKLEDSAVYLCASSFVTLEQYFGPGTRLTVT.